This T cell receptor beta chain was sequenced during a study of blood T cells in healthy people across ages. Whole-study results and caveats: Expanded clonotype shifts may have been confounded, as the donors had an unknown CMV status.

For this clonotype: The target antigen is unknown.

Each donor had 7.5 to 10 milliliters of peripheral blood drawn. This CDR3 is 14 amino acids long. Germline V gene data show CDR1 as SGHRS and CDR2 as YFSETQ. V dropped 2 bases and J dropped 5 bases, with 14 bases sitting between them. For the second PCR, which ran for roughly 7 to 11 cycles, a sample-barcoded 5' primer and a J-beta primer mix were used. Every molecule of cDNA carried a tag from a template-switch adaptor with 12 random nucleotides. All samples gave at least 2.5 million CDR3-containing paired-end reads. Each CDR3 protein gets one entry after TCRdb re-called the 5' RACE reads with MiXCR. The sample lists about 830,000 distinct CDR3 sequences, 62% occurring once.

The rearrangement joins TRBV5-1 to TRBJ2-7, with D perhaps matching TRBD2 (6 bases). Material for sequencing was blood. This receptor was taken from a man aged 25 to 40 in good health. The CDR3: CASSLDQRAHEQYF. CDR3 DNA: TGCGCCAGCAGCTTAGACCAGCGGGCCCACGAGCAGTACTTC.